The rows below give T cell receptor beta chains drawn from one sample of a study of beta chain features in type 1 diabetes. Sequencing was performed with immunoSEQ multiplex PCR; in TCRdb, only in-frame clones are kept and a portion is missing. The sample contains hundreds of thousands of clones, around 13% of which appear only once. Material: central memory CD4+ T cells from blood. The origin of the receptors is a man aged 25-45 years in good health. Each CDR3 is given with its conserved first and last residue. The D gene is left open where the match is weak. Size is stated for part of the rows, as once, few or many counts, or as a class when the clone is expanded.

d_call,j_call,clone_size,v_call,cdr3_nt,cdr3_aa
.,TRBJ2-4,few,TRBV7-8,TGTGCCAGCAGCTTAGTCGAGCGGAGGGCCAAAAACATTCAGTACTTC,CASSLVERRAKNIQYF
.,TRBJ2-3,.,TRBV2,TGTGCCAGCAGTGAAAGTTGGCGGGGCTCAGATACGCAGTATTTT,CASSESWRGSDTQYF
TRBD1,TRBJ2-6,.,TRBV27,TGTGCCAGCAGACCCTCGACAGGGGAAAGCTCTGGGGCCAACGTCCTGACTTTC,CASRPSTGESSGANVLTF
TRBD2,TRBJ2-5,few,TRBV7-2,TGTGCCAGCAGCTTAGACGGGGGGTTTCGAGAGACCCAGTACTTC,CASSLDGGFRETQYF
TRBD1,TRBJ1-5,.,TRBV2,TGTGCCAGTCAGGGGAGCCAGGGGGCACATCAGCCCCAGCATTTT,CASQGSQGAHQPQHF
.,TRBJ2-1,.,TRBV5-1,TGCGCCAGCAGCTTGGCCCTAGCGACCTCCGATGAGCAGTTCTTC,CASSLALATSDEQFF
.,TRBJ2-5,few,TRBV11-2,TGTGCCAGCAGCATAACCATTTGGCTAGCAGAAGAGACCCAGTACTTC,CASSITIWLAEETQYF
.,TRBJ1-1,few,TRBV7-8,TGTGCCAGCAGCTTAGATCGGGCAGGGAACACTGAAGCTTTCTTT,CASSLDRAGNTEAFF
.,TRBJ2-1,few,TRBV7-6,TGTGCCAGCAGCTTAGTTAATGAGCAGTTCTTC,CASSLVNEQFF
.,TRBJ1-5,.,TRBV19,TGTGCCAGTAGTATAGGACAGAGTAGCAATCAGCCCCAGCATTTT,CASSIGQSSNQPQHF
TRBD2,TRBJ2-7,few,TRBV7-2,TGTGCCAGCAGCCCCCTCTCGGGGGGGTATTACGAGCAGTACTTC,CASSPLSGGYYEQYF